The sample holds a few counts of the clone carrying this T cell receptor (beta chain). This sample was included in a study of T cells after yellow fever vaccination. Study as a whole: The fractions with low cell numbers were processed using SMART-Seq v4 Ultra Low Input.

TCRdb reanalysed the 5' RACE reads using MiXCR and keeps one entry per CDR3 protein. This table holds 500,000 to 650,000 distinct CDR3 sequences, approximately 12% found once. CDR3 size: 14 residues. Germline assignment: CDR1 SGHTA and CDR2 FQGNSA. V lost 3 bases and J lost 3, with 11 bases in between. This chain links TRBV7-2 with TRBJ2-5; possibly TRBD2 for D (5 bases). This TCR derives from a man aged 25-40 years who received the YFV17D yellow fever vaccine. The source was PBMCs, collected on the day of the yellow fever booster vaccination. This chain's CDR3 is CASSLKGAKETQYF. In DNA form, the CDR3 reads TGTGCCAGCAGCTTGAAGGGAGCGAAAGAGACCCAGTACTTC.